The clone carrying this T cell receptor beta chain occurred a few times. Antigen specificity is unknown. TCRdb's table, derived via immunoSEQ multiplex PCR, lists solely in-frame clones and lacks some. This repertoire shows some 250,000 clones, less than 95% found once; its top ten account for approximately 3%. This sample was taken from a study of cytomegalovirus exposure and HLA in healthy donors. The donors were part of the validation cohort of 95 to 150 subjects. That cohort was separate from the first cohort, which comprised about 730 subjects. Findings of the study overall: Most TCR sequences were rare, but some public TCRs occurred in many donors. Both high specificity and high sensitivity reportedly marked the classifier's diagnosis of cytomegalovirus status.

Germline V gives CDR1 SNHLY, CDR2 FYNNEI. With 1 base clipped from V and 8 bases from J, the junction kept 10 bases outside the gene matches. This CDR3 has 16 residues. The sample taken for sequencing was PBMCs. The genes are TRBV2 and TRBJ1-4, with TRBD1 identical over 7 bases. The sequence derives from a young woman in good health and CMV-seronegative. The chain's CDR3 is CASSEEGQASWEKLFF. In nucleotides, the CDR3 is TGTGCCAGCAGTGAAGAAGGACAGGCATCGTGGGAAAAACTGTTTTTT.